The clone carrying this T cell receptor (beta chain) was seen a handful of times. The antigen remains undetermined. This sample was taken from a study of beta chain features in type 1 diabetes. Overall study: All samples combined gave 95 million to 130 million sorted cells for examination.

V shed 0 bases and J 7 bases; nucleotides not matched to a gene: 9. Germline V lookup: CDR1 SGHRS, CDR2 YFSETQ. CDR3 length equals 16 residues. Since all of the isolated RNA was reverse transcribed, expressed TCRB transcripts were what got sequenced. Some clones are missing from TCRdb's copy, which holds only in-frame ones; the method was immunoSEQ multiplex PCR. This table has 300,000 to 450,000 clones, roughly an eighth appearing once. Study-level findings and limits: Moderate yet significant TCRB CDR3 shortening was seen in Type 1 diabetes patients in all four CD4+ subsets.

The chain employs TRBV5-1 and TRBJ2-1; the match to TRBD2 covers 8 bases. The TCR comes from a woman younger than 35 with type 1 diabetes. Material: naive CD4+ T cells from blood. The CDR3 region is CASSLGASGRNNEQFF. The CDR3 nucleotides are TGCGCCAGCAGCTTGGGGGCCAGCGGGAGAAATAATGAGCAGTTCTTC.